The entry below gives a single T cell receptor beta chain sequence along with its context. Its specificity is unknown. The table came from immunoSEQ multiplex PCR; TCRdb's copy has only in-frame clones and leaves some out. The sample contains 40,000 to 60,000 clones, approximately 88% of which appear only once. These data are taken from a study of OX40 agonist ivuxolimab in advanced cancers. Broader study findings: It was also the case that some nonresponders had low normalized T-cell clonal expansion.

V was trimmed by 5 bases and J by 12 bases, leaving 22 bases between them. This CDR3 has 14 amino acids. Germline V gene lookup returns CDR1 LNHDA and CDR2 SQIVND (reference sequence). The sequence came from an adult with an advanced solid tumor such as melanoma, head and neck, liver or kidney cancer. The chain combines TRBV19 with TRBJ1-2; possible D gene TRBD1, 5 bases. Sequenced here: CD4+ or CD8+ T cells sorted from blood, sampled in a trial of the OX40 agonist ivuxolimab. The CDR3 nucleotides read TGTGCCAGTAGTCAAGAGGCAGGGCGAAAGGTCGACACCTTC. This codes for CASSQEAGRKVDTF.